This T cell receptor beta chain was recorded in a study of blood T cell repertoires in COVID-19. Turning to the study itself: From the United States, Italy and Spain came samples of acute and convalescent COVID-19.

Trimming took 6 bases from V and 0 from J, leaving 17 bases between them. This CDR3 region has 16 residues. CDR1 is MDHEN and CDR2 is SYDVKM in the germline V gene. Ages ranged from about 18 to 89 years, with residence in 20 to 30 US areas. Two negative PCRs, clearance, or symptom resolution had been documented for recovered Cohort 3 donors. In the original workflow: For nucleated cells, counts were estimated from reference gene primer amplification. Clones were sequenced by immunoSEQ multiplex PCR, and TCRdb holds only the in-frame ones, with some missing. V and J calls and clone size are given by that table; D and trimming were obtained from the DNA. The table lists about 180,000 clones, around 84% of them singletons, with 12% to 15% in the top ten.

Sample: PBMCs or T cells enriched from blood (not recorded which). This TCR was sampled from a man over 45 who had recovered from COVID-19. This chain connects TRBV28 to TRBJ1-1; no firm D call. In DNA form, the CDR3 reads TGTGCCAGCAGCCCCCCCCGAGGGCTGATGAACACTGAAGCTTTCTTT. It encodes CASSPPRGLMNTEAFF.